These T cell receptor beta chains were read from a single sample in a study of cytotoxic CD8 clonotypes in ibrutinib-treated CLL. Measured with immunoSEQ multiplex PCR; TCRdb has only the in-frame clones, and not every one. The repertoire holds over 25,000 clones, roughly three quarters seen once, with 40% to 60% in the top ten. Sequences were derived from PBMCs, sampled after 36 months of ibrutinib treatment. The receptors here all came from a human donor with chronic lymphocytic leukemia. The CDR3 runs from the conserved cysteine through the conserved F or W. D genes are given only for firm matches. For some rows the clone size is stated as once, few or many, or as a class when expanded; others skip it.

J gene	clone size	D gene	V gene	CDR3 DNA	CDR3 protein
TRBJ1-4	NA	NA	TRBV4-3	TGCGCCAGCAGCCAAGATTGGGGGTCCAGGGAAAAACTGTTTTTT	CASSQDWGSREKLFF
TRBJ2-1	NA	NA	TRBV7-9	TGTGCCAGCAGCTTGACTGAGCAGTTCTTC	CASSLTEQFF
TRBJ2-2	NA	NA	TRBV9	TGTGCCAGCAGCGTAGACGACGGGGAGCTGTTTTTT	CASSVDDGELFF
TRBJ2-1	NA	NA	TRBV7-8	TGTGCCAGCAGCTTAAGTGGGGCGATCAATGAGCAGTTCTTC	CASSLSGAINEQFF
TRBJ1-6	few	NA	TRBV7-3	TGTGCCAGCAGCTCCACAGGGAATTCACCCCTCCACTTT	CASSSTGNSPLHF
TRBJ1-5	few	NA	TRBV5-6	TGTGCCAGCAGCTTGTGGCAGGGAGGTCAGCCCCAGCATTTT	CASSLWQGGQPQHF
TRBJ1-5	NA	NA	TRBV29-1	TGCAGCGTTGAAGATCTTAAGGCAGATTCTAGCAATCAGCCCCAGCATTTT	CSVEDLKADSSNQPQHF
TRBJ2-7	NA	NA	TRBV5-4	TGTGCCAGCAGCTCTACCGTGACTGCCGGGGACGAGCAGTACTTC	CASSSTVTAGDEQYF
TRBJ2-7	once	NA	TRBV4-1	TGCGCCAGCAGCCAGGATTTGCGAGCCTACGAGCAGTACTTC	CASSQDLRAYEQYF
TRBJ2-7	NA	TRBD2	TRBV7-2	TGTGCCAGCAGCTCAAGCGGGGCCTCCTACGAGCAGTACTTC	CASSSSGASYEQYF
TRBJ2-7	NA	TRBD1	TRBV5-1	TGCGCCAGCAGCTTGGCCGGGACAGCTTCCTACGAGCAGTACTTC	CASSLAGTASYEQYF
TRBJ2-3	NA	NA	TRBV9	TGTGCCAGCAGCGTAGGGGAAGGGGGGCAAGATACGCAGTATTTT	CASSVGEGGQDTQYF
TRBJ1-2	NA	TRBD1	TRBV7-3	TGTGCCAGCAGCTCAGACAGGGACGGCTACACCTTC	CASSSDRDGYTF
TRBJ2-6	NA	NA	TRBV4-3	TGCGCCAGCAGCTCCCTGGACGGGTCTGGGGCCAACGTCCTGACTTTC	CASSSLDGSGANVLTF
TRBJ2-1	NA	TRBD2	TRBV15	TGTGCCACCAGCAGAGGGGTAGCGGGGATAATTTACAATGAGCAGTTCTTC	CATSRGVAGIIYNEQFF
TRBJ2-5	once	TRBD1	TRBV4-1	TGCGCCAGCAGCCTGACAGGGCCGGAGACCCAGTACTTC	CASSLTGPETQYF
TRBJ1-1	NA	TRBD1	TRBV18	TGTGCCAGCTCACCACCCGGGACAGGGAGATTGACTGAAGCTTTCTTT	CASSPPGTGRLTEAFF
TRBJ2-2	once	TRBD1	TRBV7-9	TGTGCCAGCAGCAGCTGGGACAGGGACACCGGGGAGCTGTTTTTT	CASSSWDRDTGELFF
TRBJ2-7	few	NA	TRBV27	TGTGCCAGCAGACAAGGGACCCTGGGCGAGCAGTACTTC	CASRQGTLGEQYF
TRBJ2-7	once	NA	TRBV12-5	TGTGCTAGTGGTTCGTGGACAGCTACCTACGAGCAGTACTTC	CASGSWTATYEQYF
TRBJ1-1	NA	TRBD1	TRBV19	TGTGCCAGTAGTTACGGGACAGGTAACATGAACACTGAAGCTTTCTTT	CASSYGTGNMNTEAFF
TRBJ2-1	NA	NA	TRBV10-3	TGTGCCATGTCCCCGGGGGCTCTCAATGAGCAGTTCTTC	CAMSPGALNEQFF
TRBJ1-5	NA	TRBD1	TRBV7-8	TGTGCCAGCAGCTTAGGGGACAGCGAGGATCAGCCCCAGCATTTT	CASSLGDSEDQPQHF
TRBJ2-1	NA	TRBD2	TRBV9	TGTGCCAGCAGCGTTATGAGTGGGGGGGACTACAATGAGCAGTTCTTC	CASSVMSGGDYNEQFF